The 27 T cell receptor beta chains given below trace back to one sample, sequenced in a study of technical replicates of blood from several donors. Sequencing used immunoSEQ multiplex PCR; TCRdb keeps in-frame clones, though not all of them. The sample contains tens of thousands of clones, about 93% of which appear only once. Specimen: PBMCs. These receptors were taken from a human donor in good health. Some clones in this sample may be carry-over from other donors' samples.

The chain combines TRBV7-2 with TRBJ2-3; TRBD1 matches at 12 bases. Germline CDR1 is SGHTA and CDR2 is FQGNSA. Unmatched junction bases numbered 6, after V lost 5 bases and J lost 3 bases. This CDR3 is built from 16 residues. In DNA, the CDR3 is TGTGCCAGCAGCGGGGGACAGGGGGCGCGAACAGATACGCAGTATTTT. It specifies CASSGGQGARTDTQYF.

J is TRBJ2-3 and V is TRBV7-2, with TRBD2 identical over 13 bases. In germline, CDR1 is SGHTA, CDR2 FQGNSA. The trim removed 9 bases at V and 6 bases at J, leaving 6 bases unmatched. This CDR3 spans 14 amino acids. The CDR3 DNA sequence: TGTGCCAGTGGTGGACTAGCGGGGGTGGATACGCAGTATTTT. Translated: CASGGLAGVDTQYF.

The chain has TRBV18 and TRBJ2-1; perhaps TRBD2 as D (6 bases). Germline V lookup: CDR1 KGHSH, CDR2 LQKENI. CDR3 length: 14 residues. V shed 3 bases and J shed 2 bases, with 8 bases lying between them. In DNA form, the CDR3 reads TGTGCCAGCTCACCGGCGGGGCCCTACAATGAGCAGTTCTTC. This encodes CASSPAGPYNEQFF.

The chain recombines TRBV2 with TRBJ1-6; D ambiguous. CDR1 and CDR2 from the germline V gene are SNHLY and FYNNEI. Trimming pared 6 bases from V and 9 bases from J, leaving 18 bases between. The CDR3 consists of 15 residues. In nucleotides, the CDR3 is TGTGCCAGCAGGGCCGAGGGCAGTATTTCTTCACCCCTCCACTTT. Translating it yields CASRAEGSISSPLHF.

With regard to this clone: Other DNA sequences from this sample encode an identical CDR3 as well. The rearrangement links TRBV7-2 to TRBJ2-5; TRBD1 aligns across 9 bases. V lost 5 bases, J lost 5 bases, and 3 bases stayed unmatched. Per germline, CDR1 SGHTA and CDR2 FQGNSA. The CDR3 covers 13 residues. The CDR3 coding sequence is TGTGCCAGCAGCCCGGGACAGGGTGAGACCCAGTACTTC. Its translation: CASSPGQGETQYF.

This clone appeared a single time. V and J are TRBV6-6 and TRBJ2-1, with 8 bases lining up with TRBD2. Germline V CDR1 and CDR2: MNHNY, SVGAGI (reference sequence). The CDR3 sequence is 13 residues long. The V and J ends lost 6 bases and 7 bases, in that order; junction bases with no gene match: 5. The CDR3 here is CASRPPGGNEQFF. DNA of the CDR3: TGTGCCAGCAGGCCCCCGGGGGGGAATGAGCAGTTCTTC.

As regards this clone: The same CDR3 can be traced to other DNA sequences in this sample. The chain uses TRBV18 and TRBJ2-7; 10 nucleotides agree with TRBD1. The CDR3 loop spans 13 amino acids. J was trimmed by 5 bases and V by 3 bases; bases with no gene match: 1. Germline V CDR1 and CDR2: KGHSH, LQKENI. Written as DNA, the CDR3 is TGTGCCAGCTCACCCGGGACAGGGGACGAGCAGTACTTC. Protein product: CASSPGTGDEQYF.

V gene TRBV18 combines with J gene TRBJ1-6, with 7 bases fitting TRBD1. V shed 1 base, J shed 6 bases, and the junction held 9 bases outside the gene matches. Germline assignment: CDR1 KGHSH and CDR2 LQKENI. The CDR3 sequence is 17 residues long. The CDR3 spells CASSPQGKGTVNSPLHF. The CDR3 DNA is TGTGCCAGCTCACCACAGGGAAAGGGGACAGTTAATTCACCCCTCCACTTT.

The rearrangement uses TRBV6-1 and TRBJ2-3, with D uncertain. V lost 3 bases, J lost 8 bases, and 12 bases lay in between. Germline CDR1 MNHNS, CDR2 SASEGT. CDR3 length equals 13 residues. CDR3 nucleotide sequence: TGTGCCAGCAGTGAGGCGACTCAGCGTACGCAGTATTTT. As protein: CASSEATQRTQYF.

The chain joins TRBV27 to TRBJ2-3; 8 bases fit TRBD1. Germline V gene data show CDR1 as MNHEY and CDR2 as SMNVEV (reference sequence). The CDR3 is 15 residues long. After removal of 8 bases from V and 1 base from J, the junction contained 8 bases not matched to a gene. CDR3 sequence (DNA): TGTGCCAGCCGGCGTCTGGGACAGGGCACAGATACGCAGTATTTT. This codes for CASRRLGQGTDTQYF.

The rearrangement links TRBV6-1 to TRBJ2-1; 8 bases map to TRBD1. Germline CDR1 MNHNS, CDR2 SASEGT. The CDR3 runs to 13 residues. J was trimmed by 7 bases and V by 6 bases; bases with no gene match: 5. The CDR3 nucleotides are TGTGCCAGCAGCGGACAGGGTCGGAATGAGCAGTTCTTC. Translation gives CASSGQGRNEQFF.

The chain combines TRBV5-6 with TRBJ1-6; possible D gene TRBD1, 6 bases. Trimming stripped 1 base from V and 12 bases from J, with 8 bases between. Per germline, CDR1 SGHDT and CDR2 YYEEEE. The CDR3 is made up of 12 amino acids. CDR3 region: CASSLLRGPLHF. CDR3 bases: TGTGCCAGCAGCTTGCTCAGGGGACCCCTCCACTTT.

The rearrangement joins TRBV7-8 to TRBJ1-2; TRBD1 matches at 8 bases. Germline CDR1 reads SGHVS; CDR2 reads FQNEAQ. J was trimmed by 6 bases and V by 2 bases; bases with no gene match: 11. CDR3 length: 16 amino acids. DNA of the CDR3: TGTGCCAGCAGCTTAACTAGACAGGGGATGAGGGATGGCTACACCTTC. It codes for CASSLTRQGMRDGYTF.

The chain recombines TRBV4-3 with TRBJ2-7; D is unresolved. From germline, CDR1 is LGHNA and CDR2 YSLEER. The length of the CDR3 is 14 residues. Trimming removed 0 bases at V and 0 bases at J, with 6 bases between. The DNA for the CDR3 is TGCGCCAGCAGCCAAGATAAGAGCTCCTACGAGCAGTACTTC. This encodes CASSQDKSSYEQYF.

V and J are TRBV5-1 and TRBJ1-1, with TRBD1 matching over 9 bases. This CDR3 contains 13 residues. Germline values: CDR1 SGHRS, CDR2 YFSETQ. After removal of 5 bases from V and 4 bases from J, the junction contained 3 bases not matched to a gene. DNA for the CDR3: TGCGCCAGCAGGTCGACAGGGGGCACTGAAGCTTTCTTT. Encoded protein: CASRSTGGTEAFF.

The CDR3 region has the DNA TGCGCCAGCACCCCCCTCGGGAGTAACGCAGATACGCAGTATTTT. Its translation is CASTPLGSNADTQYF. This chain connects TRBV5-1 to TRBJ2-3; maybe TRBD2 (6 bases). V was shortened by 6 bases and J by 4 bases, with 18 bases between the two germline ends. The CDR3 runs 15 residues. Germline loops: CDR1 SGHRS, CDR2 YFSETQ. The variable domain in full, with the rest retrieved from reference TRBV5-1 and TRBJ2-3, is KAGVTQTPRYLIKTRGQQVTLSCSPISGHRSVSWYQQTPGQGLQFLFEYFSETQRNKGNFPGRFSGRQFSNSRSEMNVSTLELGDSALYLCASTPLGSNADTQYFGPGTRLTVL.

CDR3 bases: TGTGCCAGCAGCTTAGGACTAGCGGGGGGCCAAGAGCAGTTCTTC. Translation: CASSLGLAGGQEQFF. The rearrangement links TRBV7-2 to TRBJ2-1; TRBD2 matches at 13 bases. The CDR3 sequence is 15 residues long. Trimming took 1 base from V and 10 from J; bases not matched to a gene: 4. CDR1 is SGHTA and CDR2 is FQGNSA in the germline V gene.

This clone has only one observation. The chain combines TRBV9 with TRBJ1-6; 8 bases align to TRBD1. V dropped 2 bases and J dropped 12; count of bases not matched to a gene: 10. This CDR3 region has 15 residues. Germline values: CDR1 SGDLS, CDR2 YYNGEE. The CDR3 loop is CASSVGETGAGPLHF. CDR3 nucleotides: TGTGCCAGCAGCGTCGGAGAGACAGGGGCTGGACCCCTCCACTTT.

The gene calls are TRBV28 and TRBJ1-2; 9 bases match TRBD1. The CDR3 runs 13 residues. CDR1 is MDHEN and CDR2 is SYDVKM in the germline V gene. V shed 6 bases, J shed 4 bases, and the junction held 3 bases outside the gene matches. CDR3 bases: TGTGCCAGCAGGACGGGACAGGGCTATGGCTACACCTTC. This encodes CASRTGQGYGYTF.

J is TRBJ1-6 and V is TRBV6-5; 8 nucleotides agree with TRBD1. Germline values: CDR1 MNHEY, CDR2 SVGAGI. The CDR3 spans 15 residues. The junction had 9 bases not matched to a gene; V was cut back by 6 bases and J by 8 bases. The CDR3 DNA reads TGTGCCAGCAGCGCAACCGGGACAGGTCATTCACCCCTCCACTTT. Protein sequence: CASSATGTGHSPLHF.

The chain employs TRBV5-5 and TRBJ2-3, with TRBD2 matching 8 bases. This CDR3 spans 15 amino acids. Per germline, CDR1 SGHKS and CDR2 YYEKEE (reference sequence). With 1 base clipped from V and 4 bases from J, the junction kept 5 bases outside the gene matches. CDR3 DNA sequence: TGTGCCAGCAGCTTGTTGACTAGCGTGGCAGATACGCAGTATTTT. This gives the protein CASSLLTSVADTQYF.

The rearrangement joins TRBV19 to TRBJ1-5; D gene unclear. This CDR3 contains 10 residues. The germline V gene encodes CDR1 LNHDA and CDR2 SQIVND (reference sequence). CDR3 region: CASGNQPQHF. Here the CDR3 DNA reads TGTGCGTCGGGCAATCAGCCCCAGCATTTT.

The chain has TRBV11-1 and TRBJ2-1, with TRBD2 matching 10 bases. V was clipped by 1 base and J by 10 bases; unmatched bases: 7. This CDR3 contains 15 residues. Germline values: CDR1 SGHAT, CDR2 FQDESV (reference sequence). In DNA form, the CDR3 reads TGTGCCAGCAGCTTAGATCGGCTAGCGGGGGAGGAGCAGTTCTTC. Protein product: CASSLDRLAGEEQFF.

In DNA form, the CDR3 reads TGTGCCAGCAGCTTGCAGGCAACTAATTCACCCCTCCACTTT. Amino acid sequence: CASSLQATNSPLHF. The chain has TRBV7-6 and TRBJ1-6; D not certain. V was clipped by 3 bases and J by 6 bases, with 9 bases between them. The germline V gene has CDR1 SGHVS and CDR2 FNYEAQ. The CDR3 totals 14 residues.

The V and J genes are TRBV5-1 and TRBJ2-2; possible D gene TRBD2, 5 bases. The CDR3 consists of 14 residues. Germline V gene sequence: CDR1 SGHRS, CDR2 YFSETQ. Trimming removed 4 bases from V and 1 base from J, with 8 bases in between. In nucleotides, the CDR3 is TGCGCCAGCAGCGGACGGGGGAACACCGGGGAGCTGTTTTTT. This gives the protein CASSGRGNTGELFF.

The chain is built from TRBV7-2 and TRBJ2-2; 8 nucleotides align to TRBD1. Germline V gives CDR1 SGHTA, CDR2 FQGNSA. This CDR3 is built from 16 residues. Germline trimming cut 5 bases from V and 5 bases from J; bases unmatched to any gene: 10. CDR3 protein: CASSPGQGERTGELFF. The DNA for the CDR3 is TGTGCCAGCAGCCCCGGACAGGGTGAAAGGACCGGGGAGCTGTTTTTT.

The rearrangement uses TRBV18 and TRBJ2-7; 7 positions match TRBD1. Trimming took 5 bases from V and 6 from J; bases not matched to a gene: 7. Germline CDR1 KGHSH, CDR2 LQKENI. This CDR3 spans 13 amino acids. The CDR3 loop is CASSSGRGSEQYF. The CDR3 coding sequence is TGTGCCAGCTCAAGCGGCAGGGGGTCCGAGCAGTACTTC.